The 29 T cell receptor beta chains below all came from one sample that was sequenced in a study of blood T cell dynamics during melanoma immunotherapy. Some clones are missing from TCRdb's copy, which holds only in-frame ones; the method was immunoSEQ multiplex PCR. The sample contains about 8,600 clones, approximately 90% of which appear only once. The time point here: week 3, after first cycle of checkpoint inhibitor. This sample comprised blood, obtained from a patient treated with checkpoint blockade. The receptors were gathered from a human donor with melanoma.

The chain recombines TRBV7-9 with TRBJ2-5; D gene uncertain. The J call may be in error: the DNA end matches TRBJ2-7 better. In germline, CDR1 is SEHNR, CDR2 FQNEAQ (reference sequence). The CDR3 runs to 11 residues. The CDR3 DNA reads TGTGCCAGCAGCCCGAGTTACGAGCAGTACTTC. Residues: CASSPSYEQYF.

The count of this clone is one. The rearrangement uses TRBV9 and TRBJ1-4; TRBD1 matches at 10 bases. Trimming at V came to 2 bases and at J to 0 bases, leaving 4 bases not matched to a gene. Germline CDR1 and CDR2: SGDLS and YYNGEE. The CDR3 covers 17 residues. CDR3 protein: CASSVGQGRPTNEKLFF. Written as DNA, the CDR3 is TGTGCCAGCAGCGTGGGACAGGGGCGCCCAACTAATGAAAAACTGTTTTTT. Full variable domain (outside the CDR3, taken from reference TRBV9 and TRBJ1-4): DSGVTQTPKHLITATGQRVTLRCSPRSGDLSVYWYQQSLDQGLQFLIQYYNGEERAKGNILERFSAQQFPDLHSELNLSSLELGDSALYFCASSVGQGRPTNEKLFFGSGTQLSVL.

This sequence joins TRBV30 and TRBJ2-7, with a tentative D call TRBD2 (5 bases). Trimming cost V 4 bases and J 3 bases, with 13 bases left between them. The germline V gene encodes CDR1 GTSNPN and CDR2 SVGIG (reference sequence). This CDR3 region has 13 residues. As DNA, the CDR3 is TGTGCCTGGACCAACAAGGCGGGCTACGAGCAGTACTTC. Its protein is CAWTNKAGYEQYF.

The V call is TRBV7-8, the J call TRBJ2-7; the D gene is possibly TRBD2 (6 bases). V was shortened by 1 base and J by 1 base, with 14 bases between the two germline ends. The germline CDR1 and CDR2 sequences are SGHVS and FQNEAQ. The CDR3 length is 16 residues. CDR3 sequence (DNA): TGTGCCAGCAGCTTAGGCATTCCGGGGGTATCCTACGAGCAGTACTTC. This codes for CASSLGIPGVSYEQYF. The full variable domain, rest sourced from reference TRBV7-8 and TRBJ2-7, is GAGVSQSPRYKVAKRGQDVALRCDPISGHVSLFWYQQALGQGPEFLTYFQNEAQLDKSGLPSDRFFAERPEGSVSTLKIQRTQQEDSAVYLCASSLGIPGVSYEQYFGPGTRLTVT.

The chain joins TRBV6-1 to TRBJ2-1; 8 nucleotides line up with TRBD2. CDR3 length equals 14 residues. The V and J ends lost 4 bases and 4 bases, in that order; junction bases with no gene match: 3. The germline V gene encodes CDR1 MNHNS and CDR2 SASEGT. Here the CDR3 DNA reads TGTGCCAGCAGTGCAAGCGGGGGATACAATGAGCAGTTCTTC. Translating it yields CASSASGGYNEQFF.

The chain carries TRBV5-1 and TRBJ1-6; 7 positions match TRBD1. This CDR3 is built from 16 residues. Germline trimming cut 4 bases from V and 8 bases from J; bases unmatched to any gene: 12. Germline loops: CDR1 SGHRS, CDR2 YFSETQ. CDR3 nucleotides: TGCGCCAGCAGCCCCGGGAGGGGGCTTCGGGATTCACCCCTCCACTTT. This codes for CASSPGRGLRDSPLHF. Full variable domain (outside the CDR3, taken from reference TRBV5-1 and TRBJ1-6): KAGVTQTPRYLIKTRGQQVTLSCSPISGHRSVSWYQQTPGQGLQFLFEYFSETQRNKGNFPGRFSGRQFSNSRSEMNVSTLELGDSALYLCASSPGRGLRDSPLHFGNGTRLTVT.

This clone was seen a handful of times. The chain combines TRBV10-1 with TRBJ2-2; the D gene is possibly TRBD2 (6 bases). Germline loops: CDR1 WNHNN, CDR2 SYGVQD (reference sequence). Trimming cost V 2 bases and J 3 bases, with 7 bases left between them. This CDR3 is 14 amino acids long. In DNA, the CDR3 is TGCGCCAGCAGTGAGCAGCGGGACACCGGGGAGCTGTTTTTT. Translating gives CASSEQRDTGELFF.

This clone was found a few times. The chain uses TRBV4-2 and TRBJ1-2; no clear D gene. V was shortened by 0 bases and J by 4 bases, with 12 bases between the two germline ends. The CDR3 covers 15 residues. CDR1 LGHNA and CDR2 YNFKEQ come from the germline V gene. CDR3 residues: CASSQDSQDGYGYTF. The CDR3 coding sequence is TGTGCCAGCAGCCAAGATTCGCAGGACGGCTATGGCTACACCTTC.

In this sample, this clone turned up once. The chain has TRBV28 and TRBJ1-3, with D unclear. The CDR3 spans 14 residues. Per the germline V gene, CDR1 is MDHEN and CDR2 is SYDVKM. Trimming shortened V by 8 bases and J by 4 bases, and 15 bases separated the two germline ends. Written as DNA, the CDR3 is TGTGCCAGCGGGCGGGATGGCCCGGGAAACACCATATATTTT. It encodes CASGRDGPGNTIYF.

The CDR3 nucleotides are TGCAGCGTTGGTCAGGGGGCCGGGGAGCTGTTTTTT. Amino acids: CSVGQGAGELFF. The chain employs TRBV29-1 and TRBJ2-2, with 7 bases lining up with TRBD1. Germline V gene sequence: CDR1 SQVTM, CDR2 ANQGSEA. The V and J ends lost 4 bases and 6 bases, in that order; junction bases with no gene match: 2. The CDR3 totals 12 residues.

The rearrangement links TRBV4-1 to TRBJ2-5; D is perhaps TRBD2 (5 bases). This CDR3 comprises 16 residues. The germline gives CDR1 MGHRA, CDR2 YSYEKL. V was cut by 0 bases and J by 1 base, with 12 bases left in between. The CDR3 nucleotides read TGCGCCAGCAGCCAAGATTCGCGGGCCTCCCAAGAGACCCAGTACTTC. This codes for CASSQDSRASQETQYF.

This clone was observed a single time. The chain carries TRBV5-1 and TRBJ2-7, with TRBD2 matching 10 bases. The ends lost 0 bases at V and 3 bases at J; junction bases unmatched: 9. Looked up from germline, CDR1 is SGHRS and CDR2 is YFSETQ. The CDR3 loop spans 17 amino acids. In DNA, the CDR3 is TGCGCCAGCAGCTTGGAATACTCTAGCGGGGGTGACTACGAGCAGTACTTC. Translation gives CASSLEYSSGGDYEQYF.

CDR3 in amino acids: CASSGQVGNTIYF. The CDR3 bases are TGCGCCAGCTCTGGACAGGTCGGAAACACCATATATTTT. This sequence joins TRBV5-1 and TRBJ1-3, with TRBD1 identical over 7 bases. The CDR3 sequence is 13 residues long. The germline V gene has CDR1 SGHRS and CDR2 YFSETQ. V gave up 7 bases and J gave up 4 bases; unmatched junction bases: 5.

The chain joins TRBV5-1 to TRBJ2-5; D unresolved. V was clipped by 0 bases and J by 5 bases, with 8 bases between them. This CDR3 has 13 amino acids. CDR1 and CDR2 (germline): SGHRS, YFSETQ. CDR3 loop: CASSLVVGETQYF. The CDR3 DNA follows: TGCGCCAGCAGCTTGGTTGTGGGGGAGACCCAGTACTTC.

This chain links TRBV10-3 with TRBJ1-6, with TRBD1 as a possible D gene (6 bases). Germline CDR1 is ENHRY and CDR2 is SYGVKD. The CDR3 has 17 amino acids. Trimming took off 0 bases at V and 9 bases at J, with 18 bases between the two ends. Here the CDR3 reads CAISESNPGGSSSPLHF. CDR3 bases: TGTGCCATCAGTGAGTCCAATCCGGGGGGCAGTAGTTCACCCCTCCACTTT.

The chain joins TRBV2 to TRBJ2-1, with D possibly matching TRBD2 (6 bases). V was clipped by 7 bases and J by 6 bases, with 16 bases between them. Germline loops: CDR1 SNHLY, CDR2 FYNNEI. This CDR3 has 14 amino acids. The CDR3 DNA reads TGTGCCAGCACCCCCCGACTAGACGCCAATGAGCAGTTCTTC. It translates to CASTPRLDANEQFF.

V gene TRBV2 combines with J gene TRBJ1-6; no clear D. Trimming pared 9 bases from V and 4 bases from J, leaving 10 bases between. The CDR3 is 13 amino acids. Germline CDR1 is SNHLY and CDR2 is FYNNEI. CDR3 sequence reads: CASGEQYNSPLHF. The CDR3 coding sequence is TGTGCCAGTGGCGAGCAGTATAATTCACCCCTCCACTTT.

The genes are TRBV27 and TRBJ1-4; D remains unclear. Deletions cut 4 bases from V and 7 bases from J, with 10 bases between. Germline V gene lookup returns CDR1 MNHEY and CDR2 SMNVEV (reference sequence). This CDR3 region has 13 residues. The CDR3 region has the DNA TGTGCCAGCAGTTCTAGGGTGGGTGAAAAACTGTTTTTT. Translated, it gives CASSSRVGEKLFF.

The chain couples TRBV5-1 to TRBJ1-1, with a possible D match to TRBD1 (6 bases). This CDR3 region has 13 residues. Trimming removed 5 bases from V and 4 bases from J, with 12 bases in between. From germline, CDR1 is SGHRS and CDR2 YFSETQ. The DNA of the CDR3 is TGCGCCAGCAGTGTCAGGGGAGGCACTGAAGCTTTCTTT. As protein: CASSVRGGTEAFF. The variable domain in full, completed from reference TRBV5-1 and TRBJ1-1, reads KAGVTQTPRYLIKTRGQQVTLSCSPISGHRSVSWYQQTPGQGLQFLFEYFSETQRNKGNFPGRFSGRQFSNSRSEMNVSTLELGDSALYLCASSVRGGTEAFFGQGTRLTVV.

V usage is TRBV27 and J usage is TRBJ2-5, with TRBD2 matching 9 bases. The germline V gene has CDR1 MNHEY and CDR2 SMNVEV (reference sequence). The CDR3 spans 16 residues. V shed 5 bases, J shed 3 bases, and the junction held 10 bases outside the gene matches. The CDR3 DNA is TGTGCCAGCAGTCACAACATAGCGGGAGTCAAAGAGACCCAGTACTTC. This codes for CASSHNIAGVKETQYF.

The rearrangement uses TRBV28 and TRBJ1-1; the D gene is possibly TRBD1 (5 bases). CDR3 length equals 14 residues. The V gene's germline CDR1 is MDHEN and CDR2 SYDVKM. V was shortened by 2 bases and J by 1 base, with 8 bases between the two germline ends. CDR3 loop: CASSLAQGNTEAFF. In DNA, the CDR3 is TGTGCCAGCAGTTTAGCCCAGGGGAACACTGAAGCTTTCTTT.

The rearrangement uses TRBV6-1 and TRBJ2-3; tentatively, D is TRBD1 or TRBD2 (5 bases each). Germline CDR1 reads MNHNS; CDR2 reads SASEGT. Trimming removed 2 bases at V and 4 bases at J, with 16 bases between. There are 16 residues in the CDR3. In DNA form, the CDR3 reads TGTGCCAGCAGTGAAAGGGACGGTCAGGGATCAGATACGCAGTATTTT. This encodes CASSERDGQGSDTQYF.

The gene calls are TRBV18 and TRBJ1-4; tentatively, D is TRBD1 (5 bases). Germline CDR1 and CDR2: KGHSH and LQKENI. V was cut by 3 bases and J by 4 bases, with 9 bases left in between. There are 14 residues in the CDR3. CDR3: CASSPQGLNEKLFF. As DNA, the CDR3 is TGTGCCAGCTCACCCCAGGGTCTTAATGAAAAACTGTTTTTT.

This chain links TRBV4-3 with TRBJ2-7; D perhaps matches TRBD2 (5 bases). Germline loops: CDR1 LGHNA, CDR2 YSLEER. The ends were cut back, 0 bases at V and 2 bases at J, with 8 bases in the middle. The CDR3 length is 14 residues. The CDR3 DNA is TGCGCCAGCAGCCAAGATGCGGGCACCTACGAGCAGTACTTC. Protein sequence: CASSQDAGTYEQYF.

The genes are TRBV2 and TRBJ1-4; the D gene is possibly TRBD1 (5 bases). V lost 8 bases and J 7 bases, leaving 11 bases between the germline ends. The germline CDR1 and CDR2 sequences are SNHLY and FYNNEI. The CDR3 length is 12 residues. The CDR3 coding sequence is TGTGCCAGCGGAGGGGACGGTGAAAAACTGTTTTTT. It codes for CASGGDGEKLFF.

The rearrangement joins TRBV4-3 to TRBJ2-3; 7 bases are a match to TRBD2. CDR1 and CDR2 (germline): LGHNA, YSLEER. The CDR3 covers 14 residues. The trim removed 4 bases at V and 4 bases at J, leaving 5 bases unmatched. Here the CDR3 reads CASSREGRADTQYF. The CDR3 nucleotides read TGCGCCAGCAGCCGGGAGGGCCGCGCAGATACGCAGTATTTT.

The genes are TRBV4-2 and TRBJ1-1; D gene ambiguous. CDR1 and CDR2 from the germline V gene are LGHNA and YNFKEQ. V was shortened by 4 bases and J by 1 base, with 19 bases between the two germline ends. The CDR3 is made up of 17 amino acids. CDR3 in amino acids: CASSPNIPAIGNTEAFF. In nucleotides, the CDR3 is TGTGCCAGCAGCCCAAATATCCCGGCAATCGGGAACACTGAAGCTTTCTTT.

The chain uses TRBV10-2 and TRBJ2-7; D might be TRBD1 or TRBD2, each matching 6 bases. This CDR3 comprises 16 residues. CDR1 is WSHSY, CDR2 SAAADI, per germline. V was shortened by 6 bases and J by 4 bases, with 22 bases between the two germline ends. CDR3 nucleotides: TGCGCCAGCAGCCATAGGGATTCGGGGGCCAGGTACGAGCAGTACTTC. Translating it yields CASSHRDSGARYEQYF.

The V call is TRBV25-1, the J call TRBJ2-7; 12 bases are shared with TRBD1. CDR1 is MGHDK, CDR2 SYGVNS, per germline. There are 16 residues in the CDR3. The V gene end was trimmed by 6 bases and the J gene end by 4 bases; junction bases not matched to a gene: 10. The CDR3 DNA reads TGTGCCAGCAGGGAGGAACCGGGACAGGGGGCTTACGAGCAGTACTTC. Encoded protein: CASREEPGQGAYEQYF.